Listed below are T cell receptor beta chains from one sample, sequenced in a study of cytomegalovirus exposure and HLA in healthy donors. Assay used: immunoSEQ multiplex PCR; TCRdb lists only in-frame clones, some missing. The sample holds around 90,000 clones, 85% seen once. Sequencing input: PBMCs. All receptors derive from a man in his forties in good health and CMV-seropositive. Each CDR3 is given with its conserved first and last residue. Fields, in order: CDR3 length, clone size, J gene, D gene, V gene, CDR3 protein, CDR3 DNA. The D gene is left open where the match is weak. The size of a clone is reported for some rows only, either as once, few or many, or as a class for expanded clones.

15	NA	TRBJ2-1	TRBD1	TRBV27	CASRPGQGFYNEQFF	TGTGCCAGCAGGCCTGGACAGGGGTTTTACAATGAGCAGTTCTTC
13	NA	TRBJ2-7	TRBD2	TRBV28	CASSSQGGYEQYF	TGTGCCAGCAGTTCCCAGGGAGGGTACGAGCAGTACTTC
13	NA	TRBJ2-7	NA	TRBV19	CASSSGQWNEQYF	TGTGCCAGTAGTTCCGGACAGTGGAACGAGCAGTACTTC
16	NA	TRBJ2-3	NA	TRBV18	CASSPRQPTSTDTQYF	TGTGCCAGCTCACCAAGACAGCCGACTAGCACAGATACGCAGTATTTT
12	NA	TRBJ2-5	NA	TRBV29-1	CSVEPLEETQYF	TGCAGCGTTGAACCCCTGGAGGAGACCCAGTACTTC
14	NA	TRBJ2-2	NA	TRBV6-1	CASSDQVNTGELFF	TGTGCCAGCAGTGACCAGGTTAACACCGGGGAGCTGTTTTTT
15	NA	TRBJ1-2	TRBD1	TRBV7-8	CASSPGQGATYGYTF	TGTGCCAGCAGCCCAGGACAGGGGGCTACCTATGGCTACACCTTC
15	NA	TRBJ2-1	TRBD1	TRBV9	CASSVGDRVDNEQFF	TGTGCCAGCAGCGTAGGAGACAGGGTGGACAATGAGCAGTTCTTC
15	few	TRBJ2-1	NA	TRBV7-9	CASDGGGHNYNEQFF	TGTGCCAGCGATGGGGGGGGGCATAACTACAATGAGCAGTTCTTC
15	NA	TRBJ2-3	NA	TRBV5-1	CASSLTRFSTDTQYF	TGCGCCAGCAGCTTGACCAGGTTTAGCACAGATACGCAGTATTTT
15	few	TRBJ1-1	TRBD1	TRBV25-1	CASSLGQGRNTEAFF	TGTGCCAGCAGTCTAGGACAGGGGAGGAACACTGAAGCTTTCTTT
15	NA	TRBJ2-3	TRBD2	TRBV6-1	CATGREIGRVDTQYF	TGTGCCACGGGGCGGGAGATCGGGCGGGTAGATACGCAGTATTTT
15	NA	TRBJ1-1	NA	TRBV15	CATSRSQTWGREAFF	TGTGCCACCAGCAGATCCCAAACGTGGGGCAGGGAAGCTTTCTTT
15	NA	TRBJ1-1	NA	TRBV5-1	CASGSTPGTNTEAFF	TGCGCCAGCGGCTCGACCCCGGGAACTAACACTGAAGCTTTCTTT
12	NA	TRBJ1-1	TRBD1	TRBV10-2	CAIGTGWSEAFF	TGCGCCATCGGGACAGGGTGGTCTGAAGCTTTCTTT
13	NA	TRBJ1-4	NA	TRBV6-5	CASRSGRWEKLFF	TGTGCCAGCAGGAGTGGGCGTTGGGAAAAACTGTTTTTT
15	NA	TRBJ1-2	TRBD1	TRBV27	CASNPTGLSIYGYTF	TGTGCCAGCAACCCGACAGGGCTTTCTATCTATGGCTACACCTTC
17	once	TRBJ2-1	TRBD2	TRBV6-1	CASSDLLRAGGLNEQFF	TGTGCCAGCAGTGATCTCCTCAGAGCGGGGGGTCTCAATGAGCAGTTCTTC
15	few	TRBJ2-3	NA	TRBV5-1	CASSLVGAGTDTQYF	TGCGCCAGCAGCTTGGTAGGGGCGGGCACAGATACGCAGTATTTT
14	NA	TRBJ1-1	TRBD1	TRBV6-5	CASRMGQLNTEAFF	TGTGCCAGCAGGATGGGACAGTTGAACACTGAAGCTTTCTTT
17	NA	TRBJ1-3	NA	TRBV4-1	CASSQEAVAGSGNTIYF	TGCGCCAGCAGCCAAGAAGCAGTCGCGGGCTCTGGAAACACCATATATTTT
14	NA	TRBJ2-7	NA	TRBV5-4	CASSPYASSYEQYF	TGTGCCAGCAGCCCATACGCCAGCTCCTACGAGCAGTACTTC
16	NA	TRBJ1-6	NA	TRBV25-1	CASSELQASYNSPLHF	TGTGCCAGCAGTGAATTGCAGGCGTCCTATAATTCACCCCTCCACTTT
13	NA	TRBJ1-3	NA	TRBV18	CASSRGPGNTIYF	TGTGCCAGCTCACGGGGGCCTGGAAACACCATATATTTT
15	NA	TRBJ1-1	NA	TRBV4-2	CASSQEFRVNTEAFF	TGTGCCAGCAGCCAAGAATTCAGGGTGAACACTGAAGCTTTCTTT
15	NA	TRBJ2-2	NA	TRBV28	CASSPRDRVTGELFF	TGTGCCAGCAGTCCGCGGGACAGAGTCACCGGGGAGCTGTTTTTT
16	NA	TRBJ2-2	NA	TRBV7-3	CASSQTGAGSTGELFF	TGTGCCAGCAGCCAGACCGGGGCCGGGAGCACCGGGGAGCTGTTTTTT
16	NA	TRBJ1-2	TRBD1	TRBV10-3	CAISEPPGQGNYGYTF	TGTGCCATCAGTGAGCCCCCGGGACAGGGCAACTATGGCTACACCTTC
16	NA	TRBJ1-6	TRBD1	TRBV9	CASSPHEGANNSPLHF	TGTGCCAGCAGCCCACACGAGGGGGCTAATAATTCACCCCTCCACTTT
10	NA	TRBJ2-7	NA	TRBV6-1	CASGALEQYF	TGTGCCAGTGGGGCTCTCGAGCAGTACTTC
15	NA	TRBJ2-7	TRBD1	TRBV18	CASSPRDRGLNEQYF	TGTGCCAGCTCACCACGGGACAGGGGGCTGAACGAGCAGTACTTC
16	NA	TRBJ2-7	TRBD2	TRBV5-4	CASSPSTSGSLYEQYF	TGTGCCAGCAGCCCGTCCACTAGCGGGAGTTTGTACGAGCAGTACTTC
16	NA	TRBJ1-4	TRBD1	TRBV18	CASSLLGQGDREKLFF	TGTGCCAGCTCACTCTTGGGACAGGGGGATAGGGAAAAACTGTTTTTT
14	NA	TRBJ1-5	NA	TRBV5-6	CASSKTGSNQPQHF	TGTGCCAGCAGCAAGACAGGTAGCAATCAGCCCCAGCATTTT
14	NA	TRBJ1-2	TRBD1	TRBV18	CASSPPGTEHGYTF	TGTGCCAGCTCACCACCCGGGACAGAGCATGGCTACACCTTC
16	NA	TRBJ1-4	NA	TRBV9	CASSGDQGSINEKLFF	TGTGCCAGCAGCGGGGATCAGGGCTCGATTAATGAAAAACTGTTTTTT
15	NA	TRBJ2-3	NA	TRBV5-1	CASSRGAASTDTQYF	TGCGCCAGCAGCCGTGGGGCGGCCTCCACAGATACGCAGTATTTT
15	few	TRBJ2-7	NA	TRBV6-5	CASTNNGLADNEQYF	TGTGCCAGCACAAATAATGGGCTAGCAGATAACGAGCAGTACTTC
11	once	TRBJ2-7	TRBD1	TRBV14	CASRGYYEQYF	TGTGCTTCCAGGGGGTACTACGAGCAGTACTTC
13	once	TRBJ1-5	NA	TRBV30	CAWSESSERPQHF	TGTGCCTGGAGTGAATCATCCGAGCGACCCCAGCATTTT
15	NA	TRBJ1-5	NA	TRBV6-5	CASSYSPQGGQPQHF	TGTGCCAGCAGTTACAGTCCACAGGGCGGTCAGCCCCAGCATTTT
15	once	TRBJ2-3	TRBD2	TRBV7-9	CASSPGLAGRNTQYF	TGTGCCAGCAGCCCCGGACTAGCGGGGAGAAATACGCAGTATTTT
16	once	TRBJ2-7	TRBD2	TRBV5-5	CASSSGLAGIAFVQYF	TGTGCCAGCAGCTCGGGACTAGCGGGAATAGCTTTCGTGCAGTACTTC
12	NA	TRBJ1-5	NA	TRBV6-1	CASSEGVRPQHF	TGTGCCAGCAGTGAAGGAGTAAGGCCCCAGCATTTT
16	NA	TRBJ1-1	TRBD1	TRBV18	CASSPRQGDMNTEAFF	TGTGCCAGCTCACCAAGACAGGGCGATATGAACACTGAAGCTTTCTTT
15	NA	TRBJ1-3	NA	TRBV25-1	CASSPPGGGGNTIYF	TGTGCCAGCAGCCCACCCGGGGGAGGAGGAAACACCATATATTTT
14	NA	TRBJ2-7	NA	TRBV27	CASSFRGKTYEQYF	TGTGCCAGCAGTTTCAGAGGGAAGACCTACGAGCAGTACTTC
14	NA	TRBJ2-7	TRBD1	TRBV7-8	CASSFGQGQYEQYF	TGTGCCAGCAGCTTCGGACAGGGGCAGTACGAGCAGTACTTC
18	NA	TRBJ1-1	NA	TRBV7-2	CASSLMMVRGGFNTEAFF	TGTGCCAGCAGCTTAATGATGGTGCGGGGCGGTTTTAACACTGAAGCTTTCTTT
15	NA	TRBJ2-1	NA	TRBV27	CASSLRQSKYNEQFF	TGTGCCAGCAGTTTAAGACAGTCCAAATACAATGAGCAGTTCTTC
16	NA	TRBJ2-2	NA	TRBV5-4	CASSPGRVENTGELFF	TGTGCCAGCAGCCCCGGCAGGGTGGAGAACACCGGGGAGCTGTTTTTT
14	NA	TRBJ2-7	NA	TRBV18	CASSPSTQKYEQYF	TGTGCCAGCTCACCTTCCACGCAGAAGTACGAGCAGTACTTC
17	NA	TRBJ2-1	NA	TRBV5-1	CASSLDPAGPSYNEQFF	TGCGCCAGCAGCTTGGATCCCGCGGGGCCCTCCTACAATGAGCAGTTCTTC